The 29 T cell receptor beta chains presented below share a single source sample, sequenced in a study of T cell responses to AZD1222 COVID-19 vaccine. Profiled with immunoSEQ multiplex PCR; TCRdb holds only in-frame clones, not every one. The sample consists of 110,000 or so clones, around 83% of them appearing once. The sequenced sample was peripheral blood, obtained 28 days after the second AZD1222 dose. The receptors derive from an adult who received the AZD1222 COVID-19 vaccine.

The chain recombines TRBV7-9 with TRBJ1-2; D is uncertain. This CDR3 region has 11 residues. V lost 8 bases to trimming and J lost 1 base, with 5 bases between them. Germline-derived CDR1 and CDR2 are SEHNR and FQNEAQ (reference sequence). The CDR3 coding sequence is TGTGCCAGCGATATTAACTATGGCTACACCTTC. Translated: CASDINYGYTF.

V and J are TRBV19 and TRBJ2-7, with a possible D match to TRBD1 (7 bases). The CDR3 has 13 residues. V dropped 11 bases and J dropped 0 bases, with 14 bases sitting between them. Germline CDR1 LNHDA, CDR2 SQIVND (reference sequence). CDR3 sequence (DNA): TGTGCCGGGGGGACAGACTTCTCCTACGAGCAGTACTTC. This translates into CAGGTDFSYEQYF. Based on the CDR3 plus reference TRBV19 and TRBJ2-7, the full variable domain is DGGITQSPKYLFRKEGQNVTLSCEQNLNHDAMYWYRQDPGQGLRLIYYSQIVNDFQKGDIAEGYSVSREKKESFPLTVTSAQKNPTAFYLCAGGTDFSYEQYFGPGTRLTVT.

The V gene is TRBV11-2, the J gene TRBJ2-7; possible D gene TRBD2, 7 bases. V was trimmed by 5 bases and J by 1 base, leaving 15 bases between them. The CDR3 is 15 amino acids. CDR1 and CDR2 (germline): SGHAT, FQNNGV. The chain's CDR3 is CASSPRGGRSYEQYF. In nucleotides, the CDR3 is TGTGCCAGCAGCCCCAGGGGAGGGAGGTCCTACGAGCAGTACTTC. Full variable domain (remainder filled in from reference TRBV11-2 and TRBJ2-7): EAGVAQSPRYKIIEKRQSVAFWCNPISGHATLYWYQQILGQGPKLLIQFQNNGVVDDSQLPKDRFSAERLKGVDSTLKIQPAKLEDSAVYLCASSPRGGRSYEQYFGPGTRLTVT.

The chain carries TRBV7-8 and TRBJ1-5; D remains unclear. The germline V gene encodes CDR1 SGHVS and CDR2 FQNEAQ. V shed 1 base and J shed 10 bases, with 11 bases lying between them. The CDR3 has 13 amino acids. The CDR3 loop reads CASSLVPGEPQHF. CDR3 nucleotide sequence: TGTGCCAGCAGCTTAGTGCCCGGGGAACCCCAGCATTTT.

The CDR3 DNA reads as TGTGCCAGCTTATATTCCCAGGGAATGAACACTGAAGCTTTCTTT. As protein: CASLYSQGMNTEAFF. The chain is built from TRBV18 and TRBJ1-1; a possible D gene is TRBD1 (5 bases). This CDR3 is built from 15 residues. Trimming took off 7 bases at V and 0 bases at J, with 15 bases between the two ends. Germline CDR1 is KGHSH and CDR2 is LQKENI.

The gene calls are TRBV9 and TRBJ2-1; the D call may be TRBD1 or TRBD2 (6 bases each). The V and J ends lost 4 bases and 6 bases respectively, with 17 bases between them. The CDR3 covers 15 residues. Germline CDR1 SGDLS, CDR2 YYNGEE. The DNA for the CDR3 is TGTGCCAGCAGCCAAGGGGGGTGGATAGGCAATGAGCAGTTCTTC. Translation: CASSQGGWIGNEQFF.

The chain recombines TRBV11-1 with TRBJ1-1; TRBD1 aligns across 9 bases. This CDR3 comprises 14 residues. Germline V gene sequence: CDR1 SGHAT, CDR2 FQDESV (reference sequence). The J segment lost 3 bases and the V segment lost 4 bases, leaving 3 bases of the junction unmatched. CDR3 sequence reads: CASSSWTGDTEAFF. Written as DNA, the CDR3 is TGTGCCAGCAGCTCTTGGACAGGGGACACTGAAGCTTTCTTT. Full variable domain (missing parts from reference TRBV11-1 and TRBJ1-1): EAEVAQSPRYKITEKSQAVAFWCDPISGHATLYWYRQILGQGPELLVQFQDESVVDDSQLPKDRFSAERLKGVDSTLKIQPAELGDSAMYLCASSSWTGDTEAFFGQGTRLTVV.

The chain joins TRBV9 to TRBJ1-2; no clear D gene. The CDR3 sequence is 15 residues long. V was trimmed by 3 bases and J by 4 bases, leaving 16 bases between them. From germline, CDR1 is SGDLS and CDR2 YYNGEE. Here the CDR3 DNA reads TGTGCCAGCAGCGCCCCAGCAGGAATGGGCTATGGCTACACCTTC. Its protein product is CASSAPAGMGYGYTF.

The V and J genes are TRBV3-1 (or the pseudogene TRBV3-2) and TRBJ2-1; TRBD2 agrees at 8 bases. Germline V CDR1 and CDR2: LGHDT, YNNKEL (reference sequence). This CDR3 comprises 16 residues. Germline trimming cut 0 bases from V and 3 bases from J; bases unmatched to any gene: 4. CDR3 loop: CASSQDGGRIYNEQFF. The CDR3, as DNA: TGTGCCAGCAGCCAAGACGGCGGGAGGATCTACAATGAGCAGTTCTTC.

The chain uses TRBV28 and TRBJ1-2; D ambiguous. The CDR3 spans 12 residues. Germline V gene sequence: CDR1 MDHEN, CDR2 SYDVKM. Trimming cost V 1 base and J 8 bases, with 8 bases left between them. CDR3 protein: CASSLSGGGYTF. The CDR3 nucleotides are TGTGCCAGCAGTTTATCTGGCGGGGGCTACACCTTC.

The V call is TRBV27, the J call TRBJ2-1, with 11 bases lining up with TRBD1. The length of the CDR3 is 16 residues. Germline V gene lookup returns CDR1 MNHEY and CDR2 SMNVEV (reference sequence). V shed 5 bases, J shed 6 bases, and the junction held 9 bases outside the gene matches. The CDR3 coding sequence is TGTGCCAGCAGTCCCAACCGGGACAGGGGGACCAATGAGCAGTTCTTC. Translation gives CASSPNRDRGTNEQFF.

The chain's CDR3 is CASSWGIQETQYF. CDR3 in DNA: TGTGCCAGCAGCTGGGGGATCCAAGAGACCCAGTACTTC. This sequence joins TRBV7-2 and TRBJ2-5, with D perhaps matching TRBD1 or TRBD2 (5 bases each). Germline V lookup: CDR1 SGHTA, CDR2 FQGNSA. The length of the CDR3 is 13 residues. V was cut by 4 bases and J by 1 base, with 7 bases left in between.

The chain combines TRBV7-2 with TRBJ2-3; 7 positions match TRBD1. CDR1 is SGHTA and CDR2 is FQGNSA in the germline V gene. CDR3 length: 15 residues. V was clipped by 6 bases and J by 2 bases; unmatched bases: 8. CDR3 amino acids: CASRLTGYFTDTQYF. DNA for the CDR3: TGTGCCAGCAGGTTGACAGGGTACTTCACAGATACGCAGTATTTT.

The J gene is TRBJ2-5, the V gene TRBV5-1; 10 bases are a match to TRBD2. Germline lookup yields CDR1 SGHRS and CDR2 YFSETQ. The ends lost 0 bases at V and 2 bases at J; junction bases unmatched: 4. This CDR3 has 16 residues. CDR3 sequence reads: CASSLALAGEQETQYF. The CDR3 DNA sequence: TGCGCCAGCAGCTTGGCGCTAGCGGGGGAACAAGAGACCCAGTACTTC.

The V call is TRBV7-3, the J call TRBJ2-2; D unresolved. Germline lookup yields CDR1 SGHTA and CDR2 FQGTGA. This CDR3 region has 14 residues. V lost 2 bases and J lost 5, with 9 bases in between. This CDR3 reads CASSLLGRTGELFF. The CDR3 region has the DNA TGTGCCAGCAGCTTATTGGGTCGGACCGGGGAGCTGTTTTTT.

The genes are TRBV10-3 and TRBJ2-4; 8 bases agree with TRBD2. The CDR3 runs 17 residues. Germline V lookup: CDR1 ENHRY, CDR2 SYGVKD. V was pared by 2 bases and J by 0 bases, with 6 bases of the junction left unmatched. Here the CDR3 DNA reads TGTGCCATCAGTGAGACTAGCGGAGACCTAGCCAAAAACATTCAGTACTTC. Translating gives CAISETSGDLAKNIQYF.

The chain links TRBV6-2 or TRBV6-3 to TRBJ1-5, with D tentatively TRBD1 (5 bases). The V end lost 5 bases, the J end lost 6 bases, and 14 bases lay between the germline ends. CDR3 length: 14 amino acids. Germline values: CDR1 MNHEY, CDR2 SVGEGT. CDR3 nucleotides: TGTGCCAGCAGTGGGAGGGAGGGGTTTCAGCCCCAGCATTTT. It yields the protein CASSGREGFQPQHF.

The V gene is TRBV6-1, the J gene TRBJ2-1; the D is unclear. The CDR3 contains 13 residues. Germline assignment: CDR1 MNHNS and CDR2 SASEGT. V lost 2 bases, J lost 4 bases, and 6 bases lay in between. CDR3 sequence: CASSERYYNEQFF. The CDR3 DNA reads as TGTGCCAGCAGTGAAAGGTATTACAATGAGCAGTTCTTC.

This clone has only one observation. The rearrangement joins TRBV18 to TRBJ1-3, with D perhaps matching TRBD1 (5 bases). Germline loops: CDR1 KGHSH, CDR2 LQKENI. Trimming took 4 bases from V and 0 from J, leaving 7 bases between them. The CDR3 has 14 amino acids. CDR3 coding DNA: TGTGCCAGCTCACTCGGGGGCTCTGGAAACACCATATATTTT. The encoded protein is CASSLGGSGNTIYF.

J is TRBJ1-5 and V is TRBV27; D is undetermined. The V end was cut by 0 bases, the J end by 9 bases, with 12 bases between. CDR1 is MNHEY, CDR2 SMNVEV, per germline (reference sequence). The CDR3 runs to 14 residues. In DNA form, the CDR3 reads TGTGCCAGCAGTTTATCCGCAGGCTTGGGGCCCCAGCATTTT. This codes for CASSLSAGLGPQHF.

The chain has TRBV7-6 and TRBJ1-1, with D perhaps TRBD1 (6 bases). V was clipped by 4 bases and J by 7 bases, with 16 bases between them. This CDR3 region has 14 residues. Germline loops: CDR1 SGHVS, CDR2 FNYEAQ. The CDR3 spells CASSSKLGQIEAFF. The CDR3 DNA reads as TGTGCCAGCAGCTCCAAATTAGGACAGATTGAAGCTTTCTTT.

CDR3: CASSLGGPSTDTQYF. In DNA form, the CDR3 reads TGTGCCAGCAGCTTGGGGGGGCCCAGCACAGATACGCAGTATTTT. The V call is TRBV7-3, the J call TRBJ2-3, with a weak D call TRBD2 (7 bases). The CDR3 length is 15 residues. The V end was cut by 3 bases, the J end by 0 bases, with 10 bases between. From germline, CDR1 is SGHTA and CDR2 FQGTGA.

The chain combines TRBV21-1 with TRBJ1-1; the D call TRBD1 from the table was never checked on the DNA. TRBV21-1 is noted as a pseudogene. The CDR3 contains 14 residues. The CDR3 coding sequence is TGTGCCAGCAAAAAGGACAGGGGGAGAACTGAAGCTTTCTTT. Residues: CASKKDRGRTEAFF.

This rearrangement joins TRBV9 to TRBJ2-2; 8 positions agree with TRBD2. The germline gives CDR1 SGDLS, CDR2 YYNGEE. J was trimmed by 0 bases and V by 3 bases; bases with no gene match: 1. This CDR3 region has 15 residues. This chain's CDR3 is CASSGGGTNTGELFF. CDR3 sequence (DNA): TGTGCCAGCAGCGGCGGGGGGACGAACACCGGGGAGCTGTTTTTT.

The chain uses TRBV6-5 and TRBJ2-1; possible D gene TRBD2, 7 bases. CDR3 size: 16 residues. From germline, CDR1 is MNHEY and CDR2 SVGAGI. V lost 2 bases and J lost 8, with 19 bases in between. The CDR3 is CASSYAFGGRGDEQFF. CDR3 sequence (DNA): TGTGCCAGCAGTTACGCGTTCGGGGGGCGCGGGGATGAGCAGTTCTTC.

The V gene is TRBV12-3 or TRBV12-4, the J gene TRBJ2-4, with TRBD1 as a possible D gene (6 bases). Trimming stripped 7 bases from V and 13 bases from J, with 14 bases between. The CDR3 runs 11 residues. The DNA of the CDR3 is TGTGCCAGCAAAGACAGGACGACGCAGTACTTC. It specifies CASKDRTTQYF.

V is TRBV3-1 (or the pseudogene TRBV3-2) and J is TRBJ1-6, with D unresolved. Germline V lookup: CDR1 LGHDT, CDR2 YNNKEL (reference sequence). Trimming stripped 1 base from V and 9 bases from J, with 13 bases between. CDR3 length: 15 residues. The DNA of the CDR3 is TGTGCCAGCAGCCAAGGACTGGTATCGGTTTCACCCCTCCACTTT. It is translated as CASSQGLVSVSPLHF.

The V gene is TRBV10-1, the J gene TRBJ2-2, with 9 bases that match TRBD2. Germline V gene sequence: CDR1 WNHNN, CDR2 SYGVQD (reference sequence). The V and J ends lost 9 bases and 4 bases, in that order; junction bases with no gene match: 3. This CDR3 region has 13 residues. As DNA, the CDR3 is TGCGCCAGTCAAGCGGGAGGCACCGGGGAGCTGTTTTTT. The encoded protein is CASQAGGTGELFF.

The chain joins TRBV5-1 to TRBJ1-6, with D tentatively TRBD1 (5 bases). The CDR3 has 13 amino acids. V was trimmed by 5 bases and J by 8 bases, leaving 11 bases between them. Germline CDR1 reads SGHRS; CDR2 reads YFSETQ. The CDR3 sequence: CASRPGLDSPLHF. The CDR3 bases are TGCGCCAGCAGGCCAGGGCTTGATTCACCCCTCCACTTT. The whole variable domain, remainder taken from reference TRBV5-1 and TRBJ1-6, is KAGVTQTPRYLIKTRGQQVTLSCSPISGHRSVSWYQQTPGQGLQFLFEYFSETQRNKGNFPGRFSGRQFSNSRSEMNVSTLELGDSALYLCASRPGLDSPLHFGNGTRLTVT.